This TCR beta chain was sequenced during a study of CD8 T cells in ankylosing spondylitis. Study-wide points: In synovial fluid and blood from reactive arthritis, some motif variants were previously reported. Ankylosing spondylitis blood seemed to carry a telltale TCR beta motif made of under ten highly homologous variants. Significant enrichment of disease-linked clones was reported in matched ankylosing spondylitis synovial fluid.

This clonotype was recorded at least ten times. Its antigen is undetermined. The CDR3 covers 14 residues. CDR1 and CDR2 from the germline V gene are MGHDK and SYGVNS. The ends were cut back, 3 bases at V and 4 bases at J, with 12 bases in the middle. By quantitative 5'-RACE with molecular barcodes, the TCR beta libraries were made. Each CDR3 protein is one row after TCRdb ran MiXCR on the 5' RACE reads. The data contain 450,000 to 550,000 distinct CDR3 sequences, roughly 5% of them singletons. This TCR came from a male donor with ankylosing spondylitis. The chain is built from TRBV25-1 and TRBJ1-2; no clear D gene. The sample was blood, either unsorted or a sorted T cell fraction (not recorded which). CDR3 amino acids: CASSELTGPYGYTF. In DNA, the CDR3 is TGTGCCAGCAGTGAGTTGACGGGCCCCTATGGCTACACCTTC.